This entry lists 13 T cell receptor beta chains sequenced from one sample in a study of cytomegalovirus exposure and HLA in healthy donors. It was with 60 Vbeta and 13 Jbeta primers that the PCR ran. The table came from immunoSEQ multiplex PCR; TCRdb's copy has only in-frame clones and leaves some out. The data hold 85,000 to 130,000 clones, with roughly four fifths observed a single time. Sequenced sample: PBMCs. These receptors originate from a male donor in good health and CMV-seropositive.

This chain links TRBV7-3 with TRBJ2-7; maybe TRBD1 (7 bases). The CDR3 has 13 amino acids. Deletions cut 8 bases from V and 0 bases from J, with 11 bases between. From germline, CDR1 is SGHTA and CDR2 FQGTGA. The CDR3: CASARDSSYEQYF. The CDR3 bases are TGTGCCAGCGCGCGGGACAGCTCCTACGAGCAGTACTTC.

V usage is TRBV10-1 and J usage is TRBJ2-7; the match to TRBD1 covers 9 bases. Trimming took 3 bases from V and 4 from J; bases not matched to a gene: 4. The CDR3 consists of 14 residues. The germline V gene encodes CDR1 WNHNN and CDR2 SYGVQD (reference sequence). The CDR3 here is CASSEGQGWYEQYF. The CDR3 DNA reads TGCGCCAGCAGTGAAGGACAGGGGTGGTACGAGCAGTACTTC.

The V and J genes are TRBV27 and TRBJ2-3; TRBD2 matches at 7 bases. Germline assignment: CDR1 MNHEY and CDR2 SMNVEV (reference sequence). The V gene end was trimmed by 1 base and the J gene end by 2 bases; junction bases not matched to a gene: 6. CDR3 length: 16 amino acids. As DNA, the CDR3 is TGTGCCAGCAGTTTATTGGGCGGGGGTATCACAGATACGCAGTATTTT. Translation gives CASSLLGGGITDTQYF.

The chain combines TRBV7-2 with TRBJ1-1; possibly TRBD1 for D (5 bases). Germline V lookup: CDR1 SGHTA, CDR2 FQGNSA. The germline V and J ends were trimmed by 4 bases and 0 bases, with 15 bases remaining between them. There are 16 residues in the CDR3. The CDR3 DNA follows: TGTGCCAGCAGCTCCCGGGGGGGGGTTATGAACACTGAAGCTTTCTTT. It is translated as CASSSRGGVMNTEAFF.

This clone occurred once. The genes are TRBV4-1 and TRBJ2-1; 9 positions match TRBD2. The length of the CDR3 is 16 residues. V dropped 1 base and J dropped 5; count of bases not matched to a gene: 6. The germline V gene has CDR1 MGHRA and CDR2 YSYEKL. DNA of the CDR3: TGCGCCAGCAGCCAAGGTGGCGGGGGGGTAGACAATGAGCAGTTCTTC. Protein product: CASSQGGGGVDNEQFF.

The chain employs TRBV6-1 and TRBJ2-1; 7 bases are a match to TRBD1. The germline gives CDR1 MNHNS, CDR2 SASEGT. The CDR3 contains 13 residues. V lost 6 bases and J lost 7; bases outside the gene matches: 6. In DNA, the CDR3 is TGTGCCAGCAGGGGGACAGTAGGGAATGAGCAGTTCTTC. Its protein product is CASRGTVGNEQFF.

The chain has TRBV30 and TRBJ2-3; D uncertain. V lost 3 bases and J lost 2, with 9 bases in between. The length of the CDR3 is 13 residues. Per germline, CDR1 GTSNPN and CDR2 SVGIG (reference sequence). The CDR3 DNA reads as TGTGCCTGGAGGGTGCGCGCCACAGATACGCAGTATTTT. Protein product: CAWRVRATDTQYF.

The chain couples TRBV6-6 to TRBJ1-1, with D tentatively TRBD1 (6 bases). The CDR3 contains 13 residues. In germline, CDR1 is MNHNY, CDR2 SVGAGI (reference sequence). The V and J ends lost 6 bases and 7 bases respectively, with 15 bases between them. The CDR3 reads CASSLDSSYEAFF. In nucleotides, the CDR3 is TGTGCCAGCAGCTTGGACAGTTCTTATGAAGCTTTCTTT.

This chain joins TRBV5-4 and TRBJ2-1, with D possibly TRBD1 on 7 matching bases. The CDR3 runs to 16 residues. The V end lost 4 bases, the J end lost 2 bases, and 16 bases lay between the germline ends. The germline gives CDR1 SGHNT, CDR2 YYREEE (reference sequence). This CDR3 reads CASSRGTAATYNEQFF. The CDR3 bases are TGTGCCAGCAGCCGGGGGACAGCCGCCACCTACAATGAGCAGTTCTTC.

This chain uses TRBV28 with TRBJ2-7; D gene ambiguous. This CDR3 spans 12 amino acids. Germline values: CDR1 MDHEN, CDR2 SYDVKM. Trimming pared 3 bases from V and 5 bases from J, leaving 8 bases between. CDR3 amino acids: CASSFLPHEQYF. As DNA, the CDR3 is TGTGCCAGCAGTTTCCTACCCCACGAGCAGTACTTC. Full variable domain (outside the CDR3, taken from reference TRBV28 and TRBJ2-7): DVKVTQSSRYLVKRTGEKVFLECVQDMDHENMFWYRQDPGLGLRLIYFSYDVKMKEKGDIPEGYSVSREKKERFSLILESASTNQTSMYLCASSFLPHEQYFGPGTRLTVT.

The chain links TRBV6-6 to TRBJ1-1; D unclear. Germline CDR1 MNHNY, CDR2 SVGAGI (reference sequence). The germline V and J ends were trimmed by 2 bases and 4 bases, with 11 bases remaining between them. The CDR3 loop spans 14 amino acids. The CDR3 coding sequence is TGTGCCAGCAGTTACGACGGGAGAGCCACTGAAGCTTTCTTT. Its protein is CASSYDGRATEAFF.

This sequence joins TRBV27 and TRBJ1-2, with 7 bases identical to TRBD1. Losses at the gene ends were 10 bases for V and 4 bases for J; bases not matched to a gene: 3. The CDR3 totals 11 residues. Germline CDR1 is MNHEY and CDR2 is SMNVEV (reference sequence). CDR3 in amino acids: CATGQSYGYTF. Written as DNA, the CDR3 is TGTGCCACGGGACAGAGCTATGGCTACACCTTC.

The chain joins TRBV4-1 to TRBJ1-6; 8 bases align to TRBD1. This CDR3 has 16 amino acids. The trim removed 4 bases at V and 7 bases at J, leaving 9 bases unmatched. Germline V gene lookup returns CDR1 MGHRA and CDR2 YSYEKL. The CDR3 DNA reads as TGCGCCAGCAGCCCGGTTCCTACAGGGGGAAATTCACCCCTCCACTTT. This encodes CASSPVPTGGNSPLHF.